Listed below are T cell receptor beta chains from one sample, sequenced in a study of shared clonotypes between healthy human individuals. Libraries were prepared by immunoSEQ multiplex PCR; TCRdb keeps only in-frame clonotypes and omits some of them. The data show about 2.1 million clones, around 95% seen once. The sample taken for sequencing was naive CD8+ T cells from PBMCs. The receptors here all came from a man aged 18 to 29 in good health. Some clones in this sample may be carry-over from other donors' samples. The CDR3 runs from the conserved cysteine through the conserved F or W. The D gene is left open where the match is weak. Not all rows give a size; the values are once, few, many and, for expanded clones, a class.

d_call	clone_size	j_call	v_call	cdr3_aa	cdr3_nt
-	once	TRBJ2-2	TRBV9	CASSGRGRGHPILTGELFF	TGTGCCAGCAGCGGGAGAGGGCGTGGACACCCCATTCTCACCGGGGAGCTGTTTTTT
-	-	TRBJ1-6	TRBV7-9	CASSLGQHNSPLHF	TGTGCCAGCAGCTTAGGACAGCATAATTCACCCCTCCACTTT
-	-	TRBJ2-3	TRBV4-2	CASSQSEVGGLTDTQYF	TGTGCCAGCAGCCAAAGCGAGGTAGGGGGACTCACAGATACGCAGTATTTT
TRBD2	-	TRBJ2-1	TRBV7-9	CASSTPTSAALHEQFF	TGTGCCAGCAGCACCCCGACTAGCGCGGCTTTGCATGAGCAGTTCTTC
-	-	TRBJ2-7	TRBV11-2	CASSLVGTRYEQYF	TGTGCCAGCAGCTTAGTCGGGACACGCTACGAGCAGTACTTC
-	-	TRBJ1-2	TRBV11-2	CASSLGAGAKNYGYTF	TGTGCCAGCAGCTTAGGAGCAGGGGCCAAGAACTATGGCTACACCTTC
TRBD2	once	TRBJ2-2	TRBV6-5	CASSYSRTRATGELFF	TGTGCCAGCAGTTACTCTAGGACTAGAGCGACCGGGGAGCTGTTTTTT
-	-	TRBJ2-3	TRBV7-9	CASSPPIPRTDTQYF	TGTGCCAGCAGCCCCCCAATTCCCCGCACAGATACGCAGTATTTT
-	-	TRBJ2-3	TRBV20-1	CSARVGGWQYF	TGCAGTGCAAGGGTCGGGGGCTGGCAGTATTTT
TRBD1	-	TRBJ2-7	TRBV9	CASSVDGTGGYEQYF	TGTGCCAGCAGCGTAGATGGGACAGGGGGCTACGAGCAGTACTTC
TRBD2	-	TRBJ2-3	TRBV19	CASRLAGGTDTQYF	TGTGCCAGTAGACTAGCGGGAGGTACAGATACGCAGTATTTT
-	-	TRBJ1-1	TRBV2	CASSERDPNTEAFF	TGTGCCAGCAGTGAAAGGGACCCCAACACTGAAGCTTTCTTT
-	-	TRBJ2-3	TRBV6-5	CASSPGGGSADTQYF	TGTGCCAGCAGCCCAGGGGGGGGCTCTGCAGATACGCAGTATTTT
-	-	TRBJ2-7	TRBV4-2	CASSQTRDEQYF	TGTGCCAGCAGCCAGACTAGAGACGAGCAGTACTTC
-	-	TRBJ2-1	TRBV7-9	CASSRSNEQFF	TGTGCCAGCAGCCGGAGCAATGAGCAGTTCTTC
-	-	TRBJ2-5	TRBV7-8	CASSLGLSWEETQYF	TGTGCCAGCAGCTTAGGTTTGAGCTGGGAAGAGACCCAGTACTTC
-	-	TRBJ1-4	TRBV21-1	CASSKGPLGEKLFF	TGTGCCAGCAGCAAAGGGCCCTTGGGGGAAAAACTGTTTTTT
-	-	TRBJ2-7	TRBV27	CASSPPTTVRSSYEQYF	TGTGCCAGCAGTCCCCCAACAACGGTCAGAAGCTCCTACGAGCAGTACTTC
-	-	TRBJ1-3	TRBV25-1	CASSPPIGSGNTIYF	TGTGCCAGCAGTCCTCCCATCGGATCTGGAAACACCATATATTTT
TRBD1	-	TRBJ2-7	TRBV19	CASEPGQGIEQYF	TGTGCCAGTGAGCCGGGACAGGGGATCGAGCAGTACTTC
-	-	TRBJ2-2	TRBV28	CAIPTNTPNTGELFF	TGTGCCATCCCGACGAATACCCCGAACACCGGGGAGCTGTTTTTT
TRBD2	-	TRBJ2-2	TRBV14	CASSQDLGGYTGELFF	TGTGCCAGCAGCCAAGATCTGGGAGGGTACACCGGGGAGCTGTTTTTT
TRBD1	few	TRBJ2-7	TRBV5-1	CASSLGVATGDEQYF	TGCGCCAGCAGCTTAGGCGTGGCGACAGGGGACGAGCAGTACTTC
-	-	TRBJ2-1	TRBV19	CASSRRALGDEQFF	TGTGCCAGTAGTAGGAGGGCCCTTGGGGATGAGCAGTTCTTC
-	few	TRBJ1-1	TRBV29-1	CSAQDLEDTEAFF	TGCAGCGCCCAGGACCTCGAGGACACTGAAGCTTTCTTT
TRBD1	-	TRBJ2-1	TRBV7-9	CASSSFRGTANEQFF	TGTGCCAGCAGCTCATTCAGGGGGACAGCGAATGAGCAGTTCTTC
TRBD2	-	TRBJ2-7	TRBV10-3	CAISEGTSGFEQYF	TGTGCCATCAGTGAGGGGACTAGCGGGTTCGAGCAGTACTTC
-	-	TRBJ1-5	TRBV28	CASSGTDSNQPQHF	TGTGCCAGCAGTGGGACCGATAGCAATCAGCCCCAGCATTTT
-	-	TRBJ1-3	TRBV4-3	CASSRDGSGNTIYF	TGCGCCAGCAGCCGGGACGGTAGTGGAAACACCATATATTTT
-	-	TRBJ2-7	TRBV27	CASSSGLLAYEQYF	TGTGCCAGCAGTTCGGGACTTCTTGCCTACGAGCAGTACTTC
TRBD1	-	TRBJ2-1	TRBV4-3	CASSQEYRGRYNEQFF	TGCGCCAGCAGCCAAGAGTACAGGGGTCGGTACAATGAGCAGTTCTTC
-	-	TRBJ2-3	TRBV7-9	CASSLRRGAADTQYF	TGTGCCAGCAGCTTAAGGCGGGGCGCAGCAGATACGCAGTATTTT
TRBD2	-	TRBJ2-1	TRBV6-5	CASSYSEGLALYEQFF	TGTGCCAGCAGTTACTCGGAGGGACTAGCGCTGTATGAGCAGTTCTTC
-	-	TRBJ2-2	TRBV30	CAEGGSPGELFF	TGTGCCGAGGGGGGGTCGCCCGGGGAGCTGTTTTTT
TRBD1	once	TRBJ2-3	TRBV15	CATTPDRYTDTQYF	TGTGCCACCACCCCGGACAGGTACACAGATACGCAGTATTTT
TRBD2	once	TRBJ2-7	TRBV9	CASSDAPGLAGGGQYF	TGTGCCAGCAGCGATGCACCGGGACTAGCGGGAGGAGGGCAGTACTTC
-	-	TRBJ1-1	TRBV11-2	CASSLIAYGGTEAFF	TGTGCCAGCAGCTTAATAGCGTACGGAGGCACTGAAGCTTTCTTT
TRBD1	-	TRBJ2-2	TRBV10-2	CASGNRGRTGELFF	TGCGCCAGCGGGAACAGGGGGCGTACCGGGGAGCTGTTTTTT
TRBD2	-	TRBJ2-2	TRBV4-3	CASSQGLAGEDDTGELFF	TGCGCCAGCAGCCAAGGACTAGCGGGGGAGGACGACACCGGGGAGCTGTTTTTT
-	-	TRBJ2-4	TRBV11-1	CASSIEAGLRVQYF	TGTGCCAGCAGCATAGAGGCAGGGTTGAGGGTTCAGTACTTC
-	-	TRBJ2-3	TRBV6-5	CASSYSSGVGTDTQYF	TGTGCCAGCAGTTACTCGTCAGGGGTCGGCACAGATACGCAGTATTTT
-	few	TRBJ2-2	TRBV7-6	CASSLPGIVSTGELFF	TGTGCCAGCAGCTTACCGGGGATTGTCAGCACCGGGGAGCTGTTTTTT
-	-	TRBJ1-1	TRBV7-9	CASSLGNREAFF	TGTGCCAGCAGCTTAGGGAACCGTGAAGCTTTCTTT
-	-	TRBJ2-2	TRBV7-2	CASSLPTGNTGELFF	TGTGCCAGCAGCTTGCCGACAGGGAACACCGGGGAGCTGTTTTTT
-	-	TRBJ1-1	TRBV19	CASTERDTHTEAFF	TGTGCCAGCACCGAACGGGACACCCACACTGAAGCTTTCTTT
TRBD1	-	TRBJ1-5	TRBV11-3	CARDDREDQPQHF	TGTGCCAGAGACGACAGGGAAGATCAGCCCCAGCATTTT
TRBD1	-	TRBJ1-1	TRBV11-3	CASSRTGRNTEAFF	TGTGCCAGCAGCCGGACAGGGAGGAACACTGAAGCTTTCTTT
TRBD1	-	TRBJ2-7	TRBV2	CASSEAGFTGGYEQYF	TGTGCCAGCAGTGAAGCGGGTTTTACAGGGGGCTACGAGCAGTACTTC
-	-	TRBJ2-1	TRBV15	CATTRRGTGRSGTNNEQFF	TGTGCCACAACCCGGAGAGGGACAGGTAGATCCGGGACTAACAATGAGCAGTTCTTC
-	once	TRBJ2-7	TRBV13	CASSHRGGGTYEQYF	TGTGCCAGCAGCCACCGAGGAGGAGGGACCTACGAGCAGTACTTC
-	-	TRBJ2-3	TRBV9	CASSVVSRASTDTQYF	TGTGCCAGCAGCGTAGTGAGCAGGGCGAGCACAGATACGCAGTATTTT
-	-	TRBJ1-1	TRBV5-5	CASSLGVNTEAFF	TGTGCCAGCAGCTTGGGGGTAAACACTGAAGCTTTCTTT
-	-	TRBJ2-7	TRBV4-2	CASSQQYGGAVGSYEQYF	TGTGCCAGCAGCCAACAATACGGAGGGGCGGTAGGCTCCTACGAGCAGTACTTC
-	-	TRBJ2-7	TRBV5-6	CASSLGARTYEQYF	TGTGCCAGCAGCTTGGGGGCCAGAACCTACGAGCAGTACTTC
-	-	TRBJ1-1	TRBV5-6	CASSSGFMGTEAFF	TGTGCCAGCAGCTCCGGCTTTATGGGGACTGAAGCTTTCTTT
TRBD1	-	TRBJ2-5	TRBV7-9	CASSAGTGGKETQYF	TGTGCCAGCAGCGCCGGGACAGGGGGAAAAGAGACCCAGTACTTC